Below, 13 T cell receptor beta chains from the same sample are listed, as sequenced in a study of shared clonotypes between healthy human individuals. Method: immunoSEQ multiplex PCR; TCRdb's copy keeps in-frame clones and lacks some. Of about 520,000 clones detected, 70% to 85% appear once; the ten largest clones hold approximately 12%. The sequenced sample consisted of PBMCs. The receptors here all came from a woman aged 40 to 50 in good health. Some clones in this sample may be carry-over from other donors' samples.

The V and J genes are TRBV7-9 and TRBJ2-1; D gene unclear. Trimming took off 5 bases at V and 2 bases at J, with 10 bases between the two ends. Germline V gene lookup returns CDR1 SEHNR and CDR2 FQNEAQ (reference sequence). CDR3 length: 14 amino acids. Here the CDR3 reads CASSPILAYNEQFF. The CDR3 DNA follows: TGTGCCAGCAGCCCCATCCTAGCCTACAATGAGCAGTTCTTC.

This rearrangement joins TRBV9 to TRBJ2-7, with 8 bases lining up with TRBD1. Losses at the gene ends were 4 bases for V and 7 bases for J; bases not matched to a gene: 7. Germline V gene data show CDR1 as SGDLS and CDR2 as YYNGEE. The CDR3 runs 13 residues. The CDR3 coding sequence is TGTGCCAGCAGCTCCGACAGGGGCCGGGAGCAGTACTTC. It codes for CASSSDRGREQYF. The full variable domain, its missing parts supplied by reference TRBV9 and TRBJ2-7, is DSGVTQTPKHLITATGQRVTLRCSPRSGDLSVYWYQQSLDQGLQFLIQYYNGEERAKGNILERFSAQQFPDLHSELNLSSLELGDSALYFCASSSDRGREQYFGPGTRLTVT.

The rearrangement joins TRBV7-9 to TRBJ2-1; 10 bases agree with TRBD1. The CDR3 spans 14 residues. Germline V CDR1 and CDR2: SEHNR, FQNEAQ (reference sequence). V lost 2 bases, J lost 6 bases, and 1 base stayed unmatched. In nucleotides, the CDR3 is TGTGCCAGCAGCTTAAGGACAGGGGGCAATGAGCAGTTCTTC. It translates to CASSLRTGGNEQFF.

This chain links TRBV28 with TRBJ2-4; 7 nucleotides align to TRBD2. V was pared by 6 bases and J by 0 bases, with 8 bases of the junction left unmatched. The CDR3 totals 16 residues. Germline V CDR1 and CDR2: MDHEN, SYDVKM. CDR3 coding DNA: TGTGCCAGCAGAACCACCGGGAGGTCAGCCAAAAACATTCAGTACTTC. This sequence encodes CASRTTGRSAKNIQYF.

CDR3 in DNA: TGTGCCAGCAGCTTTGCGCCGAGTGAGACCCAGTACTTC. Its protein is CASSFAPSETQYF. V and J are TRBV7-8 and TRBJ2-5; D not resolved. The CDR3 is made up of 13 amino acids. Trimming left V 3 bases short and J 5 bases short, with 10 bases between. CDR1 is SGHVS and CDR2 is FQNEAQ in the germline V gene.

The chain combines TRBV7-2 with TRBJ2-1; 7 positions agree with TRBD2. There are 15 residues in the CDR3. Germline loops: CDR1 SGHTA, CDR2 FQGNSA. Losses at the gene ends were 1 base for V and 3 bases for J; bases not matched to a gene: 3. CDR3 bases: TGTGCCAGCAGCTTAGTAGCGGGCAACTACAATGAGCAGTTCTTC. This gives the protein CASSLVAGNYNEQFF.

The sample holds a few counts of this clone. The chain carries TRBV30 and TRBJ1-1; a possible D gene is TRBD1 (6 bases). The CDR3 covers 15 residues. V lost 3 bases to trimming and J lost 6 bases, with 20 bases between them. Germline V gene lookup returns CDR1 GTSNPN and CDR2 SVGIG (reference sequence). CDR3 amino acids: CAWRGGPGARPEAFF. CDR3 in DNA: TGTGCCTGGAGGGGGGGCCCAGGGGCCCGACCTGAAGCTTTCTTT. Combining the CDR3 with reference TRBV30 and TRBJ1-1 gives the whole variable domain SQTIHQWPATLVQPVGSPLSLECTVEGTSNPNLYWYRQAAGRGLQLLFYSVGIGQISSEVPQNLSASRPQDRQFILSSKKLLLSDSGFYLCAWRGGPGARPEAFFGQGTRLTVV.

This rearrangement joins TRBV10-3 to TRBJ2-3; D is perhaps TRBD2 (6 bases). CDR3 length equals 15 residues. The germline gives CDR1 ENHRY, CDR2 SYGVKD. Deletions cut 3 bases from V and 1 base from J, with 11 bases between. The CDR3 nucleotides read TGTGCCATCAGTGATAGGGTAGCGGGCACAGATACGCAGTATTTT. Translation gives CAISDRVAGTDTQYF.

This chain connects TRBV4-2 to TRBJ1-2; D perhaps matches TRBD1 (6 bases). The CDR3 is 15 amino acids. Germline V gives CDR1 LGHNA, CDR2 YNFKEQ. With 0 bases removed from V and 2 bases from J, the gap between germline ends came to 10 bases. Here the CDR3 DNA reads TGTGCCAGCAGCCAAGAACAGGGAAGAAACTATGGCTACACCTTC. This gives the protein CASSQEQGRNYGYTF.

The J gene is TRBJ2-7, the V gene TRBV28; the match to TRBD2 covers 11 bases. V lost 4 bases and J lost 3; bases outside the gene matches: 5. This CDR3 has 15 residues. Germline V lookup: CDR1 MDHEN, CDR2 SYDVKM. The CDR3 DNA reads as TGTGCCAGCAGTTCAGGGACTAGCGGAGTCTACGAGCAGTACTTC. It translates to CASSSGTSGVYEQYF.

This chain uses TRBV4-1 with TRBJ2-1; D gene uncertain. This CDR3 spans 12 amino acids. V lost 1 base and J 9 bases, leaving 7 bases between the germline ends. Germline V gene data show CDR1 as MGHRA and CDR2 as YSYEKL. CDR3 region: CASSQVLAEQFF. Written as DNA, the CDR3 is TGCGCCAGCAGCCAAGTGTTAGCTGAGCAGTTCTTC.

This clone came up once. The V and J genes are TRBV4-2 and TRBJ2-7, with TRBD2 identical over 10 bases. Per the germline V gene, CDR1 is LGHNA and CDR2 is YNFKEQ. The trim removed 3 bases at V and 4 bases at J, leaving 6 bases unmatched. This CDR3 contains 15 residues. As DNA, the CDR3 is TGTGCCAGCAGCCACCTAGCGGGAGTAGCGTACGAGCAGTACTTC. It encodes CASSHLAGVAYEQYF.

This clone was seen a few times. The chain is built from TRBV6-5 and TRBJ2-1, with D maybe TRBD2 (5 bases). The CDR3 runs to 12 residues. The germline V gene encodes CDR1 MNHEY and CDR2 SVGAGI. Trimming removed 6 bases at V and 7 bases at J, with 10 bases between. CDR3 sequence reads: CASRTSGNEQFF. CDR3 DNA sequence: TGTGCCAGCAGGACGTCGGGGAATGAGCAGTTCTTC.